The source of this T cell receptor (beta chain) is a study of metastatic and nonmetastatic thyroid tumors. Overall study: Repertoires from blood and tumor or nodule tissue of malignant and benign thyroid patients were compared.

Not a single patient had been given any form of treatment at any point before undergoing thyroid surgery. Germline CDR1 is MNHEY and CDR2 is SVGAGI. Trimming removed 2 bases from V and 12 bases from J, with 22 bases in between. This CDR3 spans 15 amino acids. Using MiXCR, TCRdb re-called clones from the PCR reads. The sample yields 15,000 or so clones, over 25% seen once. The sequenced sample consisted of tumor tissue. V and J are TRBV6-5 and TRBJ1-2; D call uncertain. The receptor comes from a male donor with papillary thyroid cancer or a benign thyroid nodule (not recorded which). Some clones in this sample may be carry-over from other donors' samples. The CDR3 DNA reads TGTGCCAGCAGTTACCAGGACCCGACTACTCATCGCCACACCTTC. Translated, it gives CASSYQDPTTHRHTF.